The rows below give T cell receptor beta chains drawn from one sample of a study of T cell repertoires in cytomegalovirus infection. Their antigens are not known. TCRdb redid the calling of the reads with MiXCR, one entry per CDR3 protein. The sample includes 640,000 or so distinct CDR3 sequences, around a third of them seen just once. The sample here was cultured PBMCs, taken from culture after CMV antigen stimulation. These receptors came from a human donor in good health (CMV status not recorded). Some clones in this sample may be carry-over from other donors' samples. Each CDR3 is given with its conserved first and last residue. D genes are given only for firm matches. Clone size appears in some rows only: once, few, many, or a class for an expanded clone.

clone_size: -
j_call: TRBJ2-4
v_call: TRBV7-2
d_call: -
cdr3_nt: TGTGCCAGCAGCCCCTCACGGGCAGGGTTGAACATTCAGTACTTC
cdr3_aa: CASSPSRAGLNIQYF

clone_size: -
j_call: TRBJ2-5
v_call: TRBV3-1
d_call: TRBD2
cdr3_nt: TGTGCCAGCGGTCCCTCTAGCGGGCCCCCTTCGGGCTTC
cdr3_aa: CASGPSSGPPSGF

clone_size: few
j_call: TRBJ2-7
v_call: TRBV7-9
d_call: -
cdr3_nt: TGTGCCAGCAGCCTGGCCCCCGTAAACTACGAGCAGTACTTC
cdr3_aa: CASSLAPVNYEQYF

clone_size: -
j_call: TRBJ1-2
v_call: TRBV7-2
d_call: TRBD1
cdr3_nt: TGTGCCAGCAGCTTTCCAGGGGGCGCAGGCTATGGCTACACCTTC
cdr3_aa: CASSFPGGAGYGYTF

clone_size: -
j_call: TRBJ2-7
v_call: TRBV27
d_call: -
cdr3_nt: TGTGCCAGCAGTTTATCCATGGGTCTGCCGTCCTACGAGCAGTACTTC
cdr3_aa: CASSLSMGLPSYEQYF

clone_size: -
j_call: TRBJ1-1
v_call: TRBV11-2
d_call: -
cdr3_nt: TGTGCCAGCAGCTTAGCGGCCGGAGCTCTTGAAGCTTTCTTT
cdr3_aa: CASSLAAGALEAFF

clone_size: -
j_call: TRBJ1-3
v_call: TRBV27
d_call: -
cdr3_nt: TGTGCCACCTCGCGCGACGCCCGTCGAAACACCATATATTTT
cdr3_aa: CATSRDARRNTIYF

clone_size: -
j_call: TRBJ2-1
v_call: TRBV7-2
d_call: -
cdr3_nt: TGTGCCAGCAGCAGGTCATTCTACAATGAGCAGTTCTTC
cdr3_aa: CASSRSFYNEQFF

clone_size: many
j_call: TRBJ2-1
v_call: TRBV7-9
d_call: TRBD2
cdr3_nt: TGTGCCAGCAGATATAGCGGGAGGCCCCAGGATGAGCAGTTCTTC
cdr3_aa: CASRYSGRPQDEQFF

clone_size: -
j_call: TRBJ2-5
v_call: TRBV9
d_call: -
cdr3_nt: TGTGCCAGCAGCGTAGGTTACGCCCAAGAGACCCAGTACTTC
cdr3_aa: CASSVGYAQETQYF

clone_size: -
j_call: TRBJ1-5
v_call: TRBV12-3/TRBV12-4
d_call: -
cdr3_nt: TGTGCCAGCAGTTCCCGGGACGGACAATATAGCAATCAGCCCCAGCATTTT
cdr3_aa: CASSSRDGQYSNQPQHF

clone_size: many
j_call: TRBJ1-2
v_call: TRBV7-8
d_call: TRBD1
cdr3_nt: TGTGCCAGCAGCTTAGAAGGGACAGGGGCTAACTATGGCTACACCTTC
cdr3_aa: CASSLEGTGANYGYTF

clone_size: -
j_call: TRBJ2-7
v_call: TRBV20-1
d_call: TRBD1
cdr3_nt: TGCAGTGCTAGGAGGGTCGGGACAGGGACTTACGAGCAGTACTTC
cdr3_aa: CSARRVGTGTYEQYF

clone_size: few
j_call: TRBJ2-2
v_call: TRBV7-6
d_call: -
cdr3_nt: TGTGCCAGCACCTTATCGACGGGGACCGGGGAGCTGTTTTTT
cdr3_aa: CASTLSTGTGELFF

clone_size: -
j_call: TRBJ2-1
v_call: TRBV7-9
d_call: TRBD2
cdr3_nt: TGTGCCAGCAGAGAGGGACTAAGGAATGAGCAGTTCTTC
cdr3_aa: CASREGLRNEQFF

clone_size: many
j_call: TRBJ2-1
v_call: TRBV7-2
d_call: -
cdr3_nt: TGTGCCAGCAGCTTAGAGTGGGCAGGGCCGTACAATGAGCAGTTCTTC
cdr3_aa: CASSLEWAGPYNEQFF

clone_size: -
j_call: TRBJ2-7
v_call: TRBV5-4
d_call: -
cdr3_nt: TGTGCCAGCAGCTTTGGGGCAGGAGGAGAGCAGTACTTC
cdr3_aa: CASSFGAGGEQYF

clone_size: few
j_call: TRBJ1-3
v_call: TRBV30
d_call: -
cdr3_nt: TGTGCCTGGAGTGTACTGGTATCCGGAAACACCATATATTTT
cdr3_aa: CAWSVLVSGNTIYF

clone_size: many
j_call: TRBJ2-5
v_call: TRBV7-2
d_call: -
cdr3_nt: TGTGCCAGCAGCTTTCTGGCGGGGTACCAAGAGACCCAGTACTTC
cdr3_aa: CASSFLAGYQETQYF

clone_size: many
j_call: TRBJ1-1
v_call: TRBV7-6
d_call: -
cdr3_nt: TGTGCCAGCAGCCGAAGACAGGACGGGAACACTGAAGCTTTCTTT
cdr3_aa: CASSRRQDGNTEAFF

clone_size: -
j_call: TRBJ1-1
v_call: TRBV5-4
d_call: -
cdr3_nt: TGTGCCAGCAGCTTGTGGGCACAGGGATGGACTGAAGCTTTCTTT
cdr3_aa: CASSLWAQGWTEAFF

clone_size: many
j_call: TRBJ2-3
v_call: TRBV7-2
d_call: TRBD2
cdr3_nt: TGTGCCAGCAGCTTCACGGGGGGGCGCACAGATACGCAGTATTTT
cdr3_aa: CASSFTGGRTDTQYF

clone_size: few
j_call: TRBJ2-7
v_call: TRBV7-6
d_call: TRBD2
cdr3_nt: TGTGCCAGCAGCCCCCAGGTGCTAGCGGGGTCCCTCGAGCAGTACTTC
cdr3_aa: CASSPQVLAGSLEQYF

clone_size: -
j_call: TRBJ2-7
v_call: TRBV6-6
d_call: -
cdr3_nt: TGTGCCAGCAGTTACCAGGTAGCAGCCTACGAGCAGTACTTC
cdr3_aa: CASSYQVAAYEQYF

clone_size: -
j_call: TRBJ2-3
v_call: TRBV6-1
d_call: -
cdr3_nt: TGTGCCAGCAGTCCAAGGACCACCACAGATACGCAGTATTTT
cdr3_aa: CASSPRTTTDTQYF

clone_size: -
j_call: TRBJ1-4
v_call: TRBV6-1
d_call: -
cdr3_nt: TGTGCCAGCAGCCCGGGGACGTTTGCAACTAATGAAAAACTGTTTTTT
cdr3_aa: CASSPGTFATNEKLFF